The source of this T cell receptor (beta chain) is a study of cytomegalovirus exposure and HLA in healthy donors. Trimming pared 0 bases from V and 8 bases from J, leaving 7 bases between. The CDR3 sequence is 12 residues long. Germline values: CDR1 LGHNA, CDR2 YNFKEQ. 13 Jbeta primers and 60 Vbeta primers were used for the PCR. Assay: immunoSEQ multiplex PCR; the TCRdb copy retains only in-frame clones and omits some. The data hold about 140,000 clones, with roughly 80% observed a single time. This clonotype originated in a woman between 40 and 55 years old in good health and CMV-seronegative. V is TRBV4-2 and J is TRBJ1-2; no clear D gene. The sequenced sample consisted of PBMCs. The CDR3: CASSQDSSGYTF. CDR3 DNA sequence: TGTGCCAGCAGCCAAGATTCTAGCGGCTACACCTTC.